Reported below is one TCR beta chain. These data originate in a study of OX40 agonist ivuxolimab in advanced cancers. Study in general: The study gave patients intravenous ivuxolimab at 0.01 to 10 mg/kg every 2 weeks.

Produced via immunoSEQ multiplex PCR; TCRdb's table is partial and in-frame only. The top ten hold over 20% of the sample, which has 70,000 to 95,000 clones, 94% seen once. This CDR3 region has 14 residues. Germline V CDR1 and CDR2: MGHRA, YSYEKL. V was shortened by 4 bases and J by 5 bases, with 14 bases between the two germline ends. The chain links TRBV4-1 to TRBJ1-2; no clear D gene. Material: CD4+ or CD8+ T cells sorted from blood, obtained in a trial of the OX40 agonist ivuxolimab. This receptor was identified in an adult with an advanced solid tumor such as melanoma, head and neck, liver or kidney cancer. This CDR3 is CASSPRPGGYGYTF. The CDR3 nucleotides are TGCGCCAGCAGCCCCCGTCCTGGAGGGTATGGCTACACCTTC.